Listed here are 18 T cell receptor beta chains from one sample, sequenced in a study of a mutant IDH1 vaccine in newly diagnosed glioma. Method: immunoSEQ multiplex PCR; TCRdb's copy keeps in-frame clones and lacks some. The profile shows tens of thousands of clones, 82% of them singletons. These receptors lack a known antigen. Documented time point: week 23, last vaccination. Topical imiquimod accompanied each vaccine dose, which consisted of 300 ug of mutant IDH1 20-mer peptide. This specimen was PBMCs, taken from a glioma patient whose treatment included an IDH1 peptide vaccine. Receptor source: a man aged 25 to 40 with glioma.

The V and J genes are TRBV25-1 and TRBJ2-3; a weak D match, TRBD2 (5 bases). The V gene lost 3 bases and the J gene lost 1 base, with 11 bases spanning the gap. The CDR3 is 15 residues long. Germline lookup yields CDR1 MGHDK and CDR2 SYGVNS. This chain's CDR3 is CASSDRGHRTDTQYF. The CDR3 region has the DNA TGTGCCAGCAGTGACAGAGGGCATCGCACAGATACGCAGTATTTT. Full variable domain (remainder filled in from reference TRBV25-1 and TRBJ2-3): EADIYQTPRYLVIGTGKKITLECSQTMGHDKMYWYQQDPGMELHLIHYSYGVNSTEKGDLSSESTVSRIRTEHFPLTLESARPSHTSQYLCASSDRGHRTDTQYFGPGTRLTVL.

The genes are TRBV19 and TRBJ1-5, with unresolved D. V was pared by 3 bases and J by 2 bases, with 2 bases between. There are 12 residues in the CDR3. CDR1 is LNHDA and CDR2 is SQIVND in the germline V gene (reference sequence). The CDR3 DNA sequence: TGTGCCAGTAGTATGGGCAATCAGCCCCAGCATTTT. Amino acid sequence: CASSMGNQPQHF.

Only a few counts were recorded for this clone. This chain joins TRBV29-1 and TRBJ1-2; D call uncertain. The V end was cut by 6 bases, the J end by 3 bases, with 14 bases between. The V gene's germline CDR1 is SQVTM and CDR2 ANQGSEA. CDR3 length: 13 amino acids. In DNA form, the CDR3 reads TGCAGCGTCCACCTGGACGGTCACTATGGCTACACCTTC. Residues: CSVHLDGHYGYTF.

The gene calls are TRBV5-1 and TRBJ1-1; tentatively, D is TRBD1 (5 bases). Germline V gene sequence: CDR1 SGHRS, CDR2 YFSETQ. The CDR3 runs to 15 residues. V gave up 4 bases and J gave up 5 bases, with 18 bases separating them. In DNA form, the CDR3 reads TGCGCCAGCAGCCCGTCCCCCAGGGTATGGACTGAAGCTTTCTTT. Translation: CASSPSPRVWTEAFF.

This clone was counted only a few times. The CDR3 nucleotides read TGTGCCAGCAATAGGGGACCCACTGAAGCTTTCTTT. Its translation: CASNRGPTEAFF. The V and J genes are TRBV4-2 and TRBJ1-1; tentatively, D is TRBD1 (5 bases). The germline V gene encodes CDR1 LGHNA and CDR2 YNFKEQ. With 7 bases removed from V and 4 bases from J, the gap between germline ends came to 10 bases. The CDR3 is made up of 12 amino acids.

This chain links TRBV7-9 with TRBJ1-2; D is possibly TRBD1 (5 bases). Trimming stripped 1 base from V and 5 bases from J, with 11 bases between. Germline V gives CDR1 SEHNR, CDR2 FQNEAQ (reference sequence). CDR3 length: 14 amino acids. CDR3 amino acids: CASSLGLPGYGYTF. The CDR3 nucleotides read TGTGCCAGCAGCTTAGGCCTCCCAGGGTATGGCTACACCTTC.

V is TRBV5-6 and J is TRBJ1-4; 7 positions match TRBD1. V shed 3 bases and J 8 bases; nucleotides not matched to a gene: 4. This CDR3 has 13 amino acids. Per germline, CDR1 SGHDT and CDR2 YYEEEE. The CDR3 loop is CASSYRGGEKLFF. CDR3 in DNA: TGTGCCAGCAGCTACAGGGGTGGAGAAAAACTGTTTTTT.

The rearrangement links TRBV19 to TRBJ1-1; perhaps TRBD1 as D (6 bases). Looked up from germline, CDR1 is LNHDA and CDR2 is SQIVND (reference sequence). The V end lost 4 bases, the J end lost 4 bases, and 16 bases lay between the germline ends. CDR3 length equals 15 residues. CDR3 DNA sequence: TGTGCCAGTAGTAGAACAGGGCTGGGCTCCACTGAAGCTTTCTTT. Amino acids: CASSRTGLGSTEAFF.

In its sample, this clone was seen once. DNA for the CDR3: TGTGCCAGCAGCCCAGGATGGAGATATCAGCCCCAGCATTTT. Its translation: CASSPGWRYQPQHF. The V and J genes are TRBV7-9 and TRBJ1-5; D gene ambiguous. There are 14 residues in the CDR3. The V gene lost 5 bases and the J gene lost 5 bases, with 13 bases spanning the gap. Germline V gene lookup returns CDR1 SEHNR and CDR2 FQNEAQ (reference sequence).

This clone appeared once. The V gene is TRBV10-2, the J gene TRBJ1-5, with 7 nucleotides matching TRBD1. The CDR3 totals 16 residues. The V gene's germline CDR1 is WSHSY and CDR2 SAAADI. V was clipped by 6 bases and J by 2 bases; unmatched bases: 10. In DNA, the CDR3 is TGCGCCAGCAGATCGGCAGGGGGTGGGGGCAATCAGCCCCAGCATTTT. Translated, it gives CASRSAGGGGNQPQHF.

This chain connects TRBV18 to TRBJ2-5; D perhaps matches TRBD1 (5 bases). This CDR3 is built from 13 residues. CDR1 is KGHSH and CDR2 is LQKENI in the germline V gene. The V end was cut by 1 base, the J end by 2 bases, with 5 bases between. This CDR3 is CASSPRQQETQYF. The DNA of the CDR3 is TGTGCCAGCTCACCACGACAGCAAGAGACCCAGTACTTC.

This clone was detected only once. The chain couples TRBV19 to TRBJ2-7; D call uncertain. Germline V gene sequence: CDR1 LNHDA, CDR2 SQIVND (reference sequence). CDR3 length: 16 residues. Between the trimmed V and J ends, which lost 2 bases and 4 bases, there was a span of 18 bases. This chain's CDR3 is CASSINAVGSGYEQYF. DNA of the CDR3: TGTGCCAGTAGTATAAACGCGGTCGGCAGTGGGTACGAGCAGTACTTC.

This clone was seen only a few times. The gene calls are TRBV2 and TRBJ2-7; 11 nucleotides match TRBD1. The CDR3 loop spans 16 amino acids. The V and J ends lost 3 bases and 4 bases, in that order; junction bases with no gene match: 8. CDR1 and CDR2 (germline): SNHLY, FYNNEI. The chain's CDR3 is CASSDPTRDRGYEQYF. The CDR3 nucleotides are TGTGCCAGCAGTGATCCGACTCGGGACAGGGGGTACGAGCAGTACTTC.

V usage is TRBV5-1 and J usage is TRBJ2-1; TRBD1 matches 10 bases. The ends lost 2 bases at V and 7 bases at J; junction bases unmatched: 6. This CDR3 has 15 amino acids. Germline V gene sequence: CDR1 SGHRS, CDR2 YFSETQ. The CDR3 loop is CASSFGDRGHNEQFF. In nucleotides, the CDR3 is TGCGCCAGCAGCTTTGGAGACAGGGGGCATAATGAGCAGTTCTTC.

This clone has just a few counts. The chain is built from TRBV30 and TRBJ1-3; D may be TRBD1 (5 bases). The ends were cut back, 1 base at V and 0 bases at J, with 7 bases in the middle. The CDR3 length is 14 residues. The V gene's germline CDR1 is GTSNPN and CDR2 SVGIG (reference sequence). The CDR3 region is CAWSEGISGNTIYF. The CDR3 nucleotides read TGTGCCTGGAGTGAGGGGATCTCTGGAAACACCATATATTTT.

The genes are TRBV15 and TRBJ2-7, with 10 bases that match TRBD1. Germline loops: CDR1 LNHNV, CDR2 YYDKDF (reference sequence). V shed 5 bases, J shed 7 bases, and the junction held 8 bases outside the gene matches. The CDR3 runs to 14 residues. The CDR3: CATSSTGGSREQYF. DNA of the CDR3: TGTGCCACCAGCTCGACAGGGGGCTCAAGGGAGCAGTACTTC.

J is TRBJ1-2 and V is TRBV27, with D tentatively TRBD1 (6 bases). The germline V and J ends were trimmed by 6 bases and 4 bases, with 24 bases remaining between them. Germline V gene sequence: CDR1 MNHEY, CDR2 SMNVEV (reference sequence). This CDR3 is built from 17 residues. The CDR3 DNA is TGTGCCAGCAGCGGGGTTTACACCAATAAGGGGGGCTATGGCTACACCTTC. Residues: CASSGVYTNKGGYGYTF.

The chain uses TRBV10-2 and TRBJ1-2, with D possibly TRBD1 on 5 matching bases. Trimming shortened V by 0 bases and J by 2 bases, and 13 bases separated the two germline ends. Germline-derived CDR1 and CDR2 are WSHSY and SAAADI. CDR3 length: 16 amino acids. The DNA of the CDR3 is TGCGCCAGCAGTGAGTCGAAGCAGGGAGCGAACTATGGCTACACCTTC. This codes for CASSESKQGANYGYTF.